Here is one T cell receptor beta chain with its context. Its antigen remains unidentified. The junction shows a germline mismatch at one end, possibly a read error. TCRbeta libraries were built with three rounds of nested PCR, modified from ARM-PCR. One entry per CDR3 protein results from TCRdb running MiXCR on the multiplex PCR reads. The sample shows approximately 75,000 distinct CDR3 sequences, around four fifths of them seen only once. These data are taken from a study of tumor and adjacent non-tumor tissue in lung cancer. Study-wide points: Significantly higher TCR diversity was found in tumor than normal lung.

The CDR3 runs 16 residues. CDR1 is MRHNA and CDR2 is SNTAGT in the germline V gene. The template was RNA from unsorted bulk tissue. The V gene is TRBV6-4, the J gene TRBJ2-3; 8 nucleotides agree with TRBD2. The source of this sequence is a woman in her 50s with non-small cell lung cancer. Sample: lung tumor tissue. CDR3 region: CTSSETSEDSTDTQYF. The CDR3 DNA reads as TGTACCAGCAGTGAGACTAGCGAGGACAGCACAGATACGCAGTATTTT.